The source of this T cell receptor (beta chain) is a study of T-cell memory formation after mild COVID-19. General study results and limits: Day 15 to 85 contractors were CD4/CD8 balanced; later expanders leaned CD4+. The authors left the SARS-CoV-2 specificity of second-wave clones peaking on day 37 unconfirmed. Pre-infection memory contained some responding clones, which suggested that cross-reactive memory had joined.

Concerning this clonotype: Antigen specificity is unknown.

Germline V gene data show CDR1 as SGHRS and CDR2 as YFSETQ. Trimming stripped 4 bases from V and 5 bases from J, with 18 bases between. The CDR3 covers 15 residues. From the 5' RACE reads, TCRdb called clonotypes with MiXCR, one entry per CDR3 protein. This sample has 550,000 to 650,000 distinct CDR3 sequences; approximately 15% occur once, and the top ten carry about 8.1%. The receptor was derived from an adult woman who had mild COVID-19 (a few samples of this study predate the infection). Cell type and time point are not known. Sequencing was carried out using PBMCs or a T cell subset sorted from them (not recorded which). V and J are TRBV5-1 and TRBJ2-5; the D gene is possibly TRBD2 (6 bases). Here the CDR3 reads CASSLWGTGDETQYF. DNA for the CDR3: TGCGCCAGCAGCCTCTGGGGAACGGGAGACGAGACCCAGTACTTC.